This T cell receptor (beta chain) was observed in a study of T cell repertoires in ileal Crohn's disease. As for the study in general: About 37% were active smokers at surgery; median disease duration was 7.9 years.

The CDR3 has 17 residues. V shed 3 bases and J 0 bases; nucleotides not matched to a gene: 3. Germline V gene data show CDR1 as KGHSH and CDR2 as LQKENI. Data came from immunoSEQ multiplex PCR; TCRdb stores just in-frame clones and leaves some out. This sample yields about 5,600 clones, of which 75% to 90% are seen a single time; approximately 4.3% belongs to the top ten. Comments on this clone: The antigen remains undetermined.

Overall study results and limits: Compared with non-smokers, active smokers at surgery showed more clonal expansions.

This receptor was identified in an adult with Crohn's disease. The J gene is TRBJ2-6, the V gene TRBV18; TRBD1 matches 9 bases. Sequencing was performed on ileal tissue. The CDR3 protein is CASSPGQGISGANVLTF. The CDR3 coding sequence is TGTGCCAGCTCACCGGGACAGGGAATCTCTGGGGCCAACGTCCTGACTTTC.